The clone carrying this T cell receptor beta chain occurred many times. Antigen: not known. This sample stems from a study of Graves' ophthalmopathy and Graves' hyperthyroidism. Germline CDR1 is SGHRS and CDR2 is YFSETQ. V lost 5 bases and J 3 bases, leaving 5 bases between the germline ends. This CDR3 has 11 amino acids. Study results and caveats: The model's ophthalmopathy progression predictions had roughly 71% sensitivity and less than 85% specificity.

Amplification targeted the TCR beta CDR3 regions, with RNA transcripts as the source material. First-round RT-PCR relied on HTBI primers, and a second-round multiplex PCR came next. In TCRdb, the multiplex PCR reads were re-called with MiXCR into one record per CDR3 protein. The data contain 450,000 to 600,000 distinct CDR3 sequences, roughly 40% of them singletons. Sequenced: peripheral blood or thyroid tissue (not recorded which). This TCR came from an adult man with Graves' hyperthyroidism. The chain recombines TRBV5-1 with TRBJ1-1; D not certain. The DNA of the CDR3 is TGCGCCAGCAGGGAAGACACTGAAGCTTTCTTT. It is translated as CASREDTEAFF.